This T cell receptor (beta chain) was identified in a study of T cell responses to AZD1222 COVID-19 vaccine. Notes on the study in general: Repertoires were collected only later (after the peak T cell response had occurred). Unmutated variant regions are reportedly targeted by nearly half of spike-specific TCRs.

Looked up from germline, CDR1 is MNHEY and CDR2 is SVGAGI. This CDR3 is built from 16 residues. Trimming at V came to 3 bases and at J to 5 bases, leaving 10 bases not matched to a gene. Repertoires were generated with immunoSEQ multiplex PCR, while TCRdb's copy carries only in-frame clones and drops some. The table has about 120,000 clones, roughly nine tenths seen once. Note on this clone: Antigen: not known.

Material: peripheral blood, obtained on day 0 of AZD1222 vaccination. This TCR derives from an adult in good health. The V and J genes are TRBV6-5 and TRBJ1-2; TRBD1 aligns across 9 bases. CDR3 nucleotides: TGTGCCAGCAGTTATTCCCCGACAGGGGGGGGGTATGGCTACACCTTC. This codes for CASSYSPTGGGYGYTF.